This TCR beta chain emerged from a study of fetal regulatory T cell absence and autoimmunity. In the study overall: The IPEX patients lacked clinical diabetes but had exocrine pancreas autoimmunity. Overall study findings and caveats: In IPEX syndrome, oligoclonal enrichment was read as supporting prenatal antigen-driven autoimmunity in the pancreas. Compared with cord blood, pancreas showed oligoclonal TCR enrichment, some clones over 95-fold. Cord blood and pancreas showed broadly similar TRB gene family usage.

The CDR3 has 17 amino acids. About this clone itself: No antigen is known for it.

Produced via immunoSEQ multiplex PCR; TCRdb's table is partial and in-frame only. Among roughly 95,000 clones listed, roughly 78% were seen once. The specimen was pancreas tissue. This sequence originates from a male donor with IPEX syndrome. This chain links TRBV21-1 with TRBJ1-1; the tabulated D call, TRBD1, remains unverified against the DNA. TRBV21-1 counts as a pseudogene. CDR3 residues: CASSKSYIWDKNTEAFF. The CDR3 nucleotides read TGTGCCAGCAGCAAATCGTATATCTGGGACAAGAACACTGAAGCTTTCTTT.